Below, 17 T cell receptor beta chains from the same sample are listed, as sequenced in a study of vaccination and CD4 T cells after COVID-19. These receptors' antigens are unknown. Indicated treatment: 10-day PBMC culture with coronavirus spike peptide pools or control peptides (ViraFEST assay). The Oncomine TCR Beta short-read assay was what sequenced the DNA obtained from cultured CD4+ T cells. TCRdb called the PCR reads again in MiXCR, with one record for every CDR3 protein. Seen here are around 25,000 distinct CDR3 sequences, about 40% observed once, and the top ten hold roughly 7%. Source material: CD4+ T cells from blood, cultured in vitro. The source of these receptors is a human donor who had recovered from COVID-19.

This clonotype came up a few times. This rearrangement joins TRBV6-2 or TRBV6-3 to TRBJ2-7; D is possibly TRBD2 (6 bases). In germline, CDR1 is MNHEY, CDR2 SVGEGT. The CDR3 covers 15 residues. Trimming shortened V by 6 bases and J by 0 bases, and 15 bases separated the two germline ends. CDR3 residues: CASSPTGSGSYEQYF. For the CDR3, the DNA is TGTGCCAGCAGCCCTACCGGGAGCGGCTCCTACGAGCAGTACTTC.

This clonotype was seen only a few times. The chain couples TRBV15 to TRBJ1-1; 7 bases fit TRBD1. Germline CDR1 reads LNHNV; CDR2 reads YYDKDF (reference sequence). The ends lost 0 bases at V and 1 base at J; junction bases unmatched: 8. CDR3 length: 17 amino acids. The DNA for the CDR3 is TGTGCCACCAGCAGAGATTTGACAGGGTGGGGGAACACTGAAGCTTTCTTT. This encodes CATSRDLTGWGNTEAFF.

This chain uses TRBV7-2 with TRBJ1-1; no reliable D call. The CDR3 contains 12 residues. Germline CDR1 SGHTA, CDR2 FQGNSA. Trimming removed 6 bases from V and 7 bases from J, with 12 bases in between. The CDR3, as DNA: TGTGCCAGCAGTCCCGACGGAGATGAAGCTTTCTTT. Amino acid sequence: CASSPDGDEAFF.

CDR3 DNA: TGCAGTGCCGTTCCTGAGTACACTGAAGCTTTCTTT. This sequence encodes CSAVPEYTEAFF. The rearrangement joins TRBV20-1 to TRBJ1-1, with unresolved D. The V end was cut by 6 bases, the J end by 3 bases, with 11 bases between. The CDR3 totals 12 residues. The germline CDR1 and CDR2 sequences are DFQATT and SNEGSKA (reference sequence).

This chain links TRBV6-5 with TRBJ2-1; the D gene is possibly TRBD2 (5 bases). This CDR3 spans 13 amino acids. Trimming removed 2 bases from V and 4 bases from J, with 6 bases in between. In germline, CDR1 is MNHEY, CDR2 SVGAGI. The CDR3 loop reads CASSYGEYNEQFF. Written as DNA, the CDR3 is TGTGCCAGCAGTTACGGGGAGTACAATGAGCAGTTCTTC.

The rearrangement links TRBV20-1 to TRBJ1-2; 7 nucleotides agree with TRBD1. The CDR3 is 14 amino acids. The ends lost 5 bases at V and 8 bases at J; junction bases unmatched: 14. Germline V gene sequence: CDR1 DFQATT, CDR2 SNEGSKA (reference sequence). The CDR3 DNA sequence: TGCAGTGCTCCGGGACAGACTCGAGGGGAAGGCTACACCTTC. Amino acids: CSAPGQTRGEGYTF.

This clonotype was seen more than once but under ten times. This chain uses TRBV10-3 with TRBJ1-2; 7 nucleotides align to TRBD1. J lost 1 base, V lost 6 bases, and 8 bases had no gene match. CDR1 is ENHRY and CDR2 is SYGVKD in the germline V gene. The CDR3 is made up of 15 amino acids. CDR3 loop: CAISLDRASNYGYTF. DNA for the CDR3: TGTGCCATCAGCCTCGACAGGGCGAGTAACTATGGCTACACCTTC.

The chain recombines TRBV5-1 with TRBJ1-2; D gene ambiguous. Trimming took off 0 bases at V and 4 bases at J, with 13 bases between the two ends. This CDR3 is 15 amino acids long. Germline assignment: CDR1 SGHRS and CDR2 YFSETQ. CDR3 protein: CASSLESRRSYGYTF. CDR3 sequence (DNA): TGCGCCAGCAGCTTGGAGTCCCGTAGAAGCTATGGCTACACCTTC.

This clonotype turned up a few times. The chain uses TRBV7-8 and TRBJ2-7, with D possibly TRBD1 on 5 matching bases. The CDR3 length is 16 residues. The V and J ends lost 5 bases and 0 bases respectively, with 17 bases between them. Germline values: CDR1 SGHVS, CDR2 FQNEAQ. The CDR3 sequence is CASSPRSSTVSYEQYF. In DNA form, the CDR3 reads TGTGCCAGCAGCCCCCGTTCCTCGACAGTCTCCTACGAGCAGTACTTC. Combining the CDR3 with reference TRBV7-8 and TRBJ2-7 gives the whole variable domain GAGVSQSPRYKVAKRGQDVALRCDPISGHVSLFWYQQALGQGPEFLTYFQNEAQLDKSGLPSDRFFAERPEGSVSTLKIQRTQQEDSAVYLCASSPRSSTVSYEQYFGPGTRLTVT.

CDR3 loop: CSVLGTGMGYEQYF. Here the CDR3 DNA reads TGCAGCGTGTTGGGGACAGGGATGGGCTACGAGCAGTACTTC. The J gene is TRBJ2-7, the V gene TRBV29-1, with 9 bases that match TRBD1. The CDR3 sequence is 14 residues long. V trimming: 6 bases; J trimming: 3 bases; junction bases outside the gene matches: 9. Germline CDR1 and CDR2: SQVTM and ANQGSEA.

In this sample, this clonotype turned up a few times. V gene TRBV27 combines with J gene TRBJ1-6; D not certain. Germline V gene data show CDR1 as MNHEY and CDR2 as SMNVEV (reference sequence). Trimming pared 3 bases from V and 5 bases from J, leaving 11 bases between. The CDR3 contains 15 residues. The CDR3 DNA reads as TGTGCCAGCAGTTTTTGGGAGGAGAATAATTCACCCCTCCACTTT. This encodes CASSFWEENNSPLHF.

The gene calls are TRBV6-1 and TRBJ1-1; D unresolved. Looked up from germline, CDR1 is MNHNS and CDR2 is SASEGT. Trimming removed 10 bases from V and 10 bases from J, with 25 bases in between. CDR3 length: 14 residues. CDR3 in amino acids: CAIGVSGRGRGAFF. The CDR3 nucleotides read TGTGCCATTGGAGTATCAGGCAGAGGGCGGGGAGCTTTCTTT.

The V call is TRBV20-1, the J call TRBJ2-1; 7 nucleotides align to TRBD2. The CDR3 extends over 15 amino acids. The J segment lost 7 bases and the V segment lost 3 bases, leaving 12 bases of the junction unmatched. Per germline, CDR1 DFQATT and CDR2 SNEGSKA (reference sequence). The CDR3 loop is CSASFVGRATNEQFF. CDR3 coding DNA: TGCAGTGCTAGTTTCGTGGGGAGGGCTACGAATGAGCAGTTCTTC.

The CDR3, as DNA: TGTGCCAGCAGACATACAGGGGGCCACACCGGGGAGCTGTTTTTT. It translates to CASRHTGGHTGELFF. This chain joins TRBV12-3 or TRBV12-4 and TRBJ2-2; 9 nucleotides line up with TRBD1. The CDR3 covers 15 residues. After removal of 6 bases from V and 3 bases from J, the junction contained 5 bases not matched to a gene.

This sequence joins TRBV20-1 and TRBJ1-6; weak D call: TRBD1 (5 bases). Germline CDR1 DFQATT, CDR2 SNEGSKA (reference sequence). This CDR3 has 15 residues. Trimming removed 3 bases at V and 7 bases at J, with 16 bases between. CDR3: CSARGTGHANSPLHF. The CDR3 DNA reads TGCAGTGCTAGGGGTACAGGCCACGCGAATTCACCCCTCCACTTT.

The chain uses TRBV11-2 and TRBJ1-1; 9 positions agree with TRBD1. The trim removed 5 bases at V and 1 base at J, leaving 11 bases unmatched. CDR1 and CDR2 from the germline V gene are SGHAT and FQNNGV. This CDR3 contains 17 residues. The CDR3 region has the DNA TGTGCCAGCAGCAACGGGACAGGGTCAGTCGGGAACACTGAAGCTTTCTTT. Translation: CASSNGTGSVGNTEAFF. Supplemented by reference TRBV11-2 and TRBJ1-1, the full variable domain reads EAGVAQSPRYKIIEKRQSVAFWCNPISGHATLYWYQQILGQGPKLLIQFQNNGVVDDSQLPKDRFSAERLKGVDSTLKIQPAKLEDSAVYLCASSNGTGSVGNTEAFFGQGTRLTVV.

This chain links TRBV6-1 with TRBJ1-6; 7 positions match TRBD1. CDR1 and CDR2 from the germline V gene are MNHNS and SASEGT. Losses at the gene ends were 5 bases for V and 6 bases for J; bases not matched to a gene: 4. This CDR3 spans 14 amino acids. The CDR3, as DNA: TGTGCCAGCAGTCCGGGACAGCTTAATTCACCCCTCCACTTT. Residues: CASSPGQLNSPLHF.